A selection of T cell receptor beta chains follows, all from one sample in a study of T-cell memory formation after mild COVID-19. MiXCR, run by TCRdb on the 5' RACE reads, gives a single entry per CDR3 protein. Of under 250,000 distinct CDR3 sequences in the sample, approximately 10% were seen once. Sequenced sample: PBMCs or a T cell subset sorted from them (not recorded which). These receptors all come from a young man who had mild COVID-19 (a few samples of this study predate the infection). Cell type and time point are not known. Each CDR3 is given with its conserved first and last residue. Each record gives: J gene, clone size, D gene, V gene, CDR3 protein, CDR3 DNA. The D gene is left open where the match is weak. Clone size appears in some rows only: once, few, many, or a class for an expanded clone.

>TRBJ2-2|few|-|TRBV4-3
CASSQDLATASGELFF
TGCGCCAGCAGCCAAGATTTGGCAACAGCGTCCGGGGAGCTGTTTTTT
>TRBJ2-5|-|-|TRBV20-1
CSAFGHIQETQYF
TGCAGTGCCTTCGGACACATCCAAGAGACCCAGTACTTC
>TRBJ1-2|few|-|TRBV7-2
CASSLGWANYGYTF
TGTGCCAGCAGCTTAGGATGGGCAAACTATGGCTACACCTTC
>TRBJ2-5|-|TRBD2|TRBV7-8
CASSFSLAGGYETQYF
TGTGCCAGCAGCTTTTCGCTAGCGGGGGGGTATGAGACCCAGTACTTC
>TRBJ2-1|few|TRBD1|TRBV5-1
CASSGQGAAYNEQFF
TGCGCCAGCAGCGGACAGGGGGCGGCCTACAATGAGCAGTTCTTC
>TRBJ2-2|few|-|TRBV12-3/TRBV12-4
CASSFNTNTGELFF
TGTGCCAGCAGTTTCAACACGAACACCGGGGAGCTGTTTTTT
>TRBJ1-6|few|-|TRBV10-2
CASSDRAMGNSPLHF
TGCGCCAGCAGTGATCGGGCGATGGGTAATTCACCCCTCCACTTT
>TRBJ1-2|-|-|TRBV12-3/TRBV12-4
CASRDTALGGYTF
TGTGCCAGCAGGGACACCGCCCTAGGTGGCTACACCTTC
>TRBJ2-1|-|-|TRBV11-2
CASRSLRGENNEQFF
TGTGCCAGCAGATCCCTGAGGGGGGAGAACAATGAGCAGTTCTTC
>TRBJ2-7|few|-|TRBV10-3
CAISHPQTGISYEQYF
TGTGCCATCAGTCATCCCCAGACAGGAATATCCTACGAGCAGTACTTC
>TRBJ2-3|few|TRBD2|TRBV4-3
CASSQEVKRGVRTDTQYF
TGCGCCAGCAGCCAAGAAGTCAAGCGGGGGGTACGCACAGATACGCAGTATTTT
>TRBJ2-1|few|TRBD2|TRBV5-1
CASSSSGGWNEQFF
TGCGCCAGCAGCTCTAGCGGGGGGTGGAATGAGCAGTTCTTC
>TRBJ2-7|few|-|TRBV12-3/TRBV12-4
CAISDHRYEQYF
TGTGCCATCTCGGATCACCGCTACGAGCAGTACTTC
>TRBJ2-3|few|-|TRBV18
CASSATASTDTQYF
TGTGCCAGCTCAGCAACAGCTAGCACAGATACGCAGTATTTT
>TRBJ2-6|few|TRBD2|TRBV18
CASSPRLASSGANVLTF
TGTGCCAGCTCACCCCGACTAGCCTCCTCTGGGGCCAACGTCCTGACTTTC
>TRBJ2-2|few|-|TRBV7-2
CASSQRRGELFF
TGTGCCAGCAGCCAGAGGCGGGGGGAGCTGTTTTTT
>TRBJ2-3|-|-|TRBV5-1
CASMGATSTDTQYF
TGCGCCAGCATGGGGGCCACCTCCACAGATACGCAGTATTTT
>TRBJ1-5|-|-|TRBV20-1
CSARINGGNQPQHF
TGCAGTGCCCGTATAAATGGGGGAAATCAGCCCCAGCATTTT
>TRBJ1-3|few|-|TRBV20-1
CSASPRASSGNTIYF
TGCAGTGCTAGCCCCAGGGCGAGCTCTGGAAACACCATATATTTT
>TRBJ2-1|-|-|TRBV20-1
CSARGGPTHNEQFF
TGCAGTGCTAGAGGGGGGCCCACCCACAATGAGCAGTTCTTC
>TRBJ1-1|few|-|TRBV6-1
CASSASWNTEAFF
TGTGCCAGCAGTGCCTCATGGAACACTGAAGCTTTCTTT
>TRBJ2-1|-|-|TRBV14
CASSQAQGGYNEQFF
TGTGCCAGCAGCCAGGCTCAGGGCGGATACAATGAGCAGTTCTTC
>TRBJ1-5|few|-|TRBV6-2/TRBV6-3
CASSYSRSHNQPQHF
TGTGCCAGCAGTTACAGCAGGAGCCATAATCAGCCCCAGCATTTT